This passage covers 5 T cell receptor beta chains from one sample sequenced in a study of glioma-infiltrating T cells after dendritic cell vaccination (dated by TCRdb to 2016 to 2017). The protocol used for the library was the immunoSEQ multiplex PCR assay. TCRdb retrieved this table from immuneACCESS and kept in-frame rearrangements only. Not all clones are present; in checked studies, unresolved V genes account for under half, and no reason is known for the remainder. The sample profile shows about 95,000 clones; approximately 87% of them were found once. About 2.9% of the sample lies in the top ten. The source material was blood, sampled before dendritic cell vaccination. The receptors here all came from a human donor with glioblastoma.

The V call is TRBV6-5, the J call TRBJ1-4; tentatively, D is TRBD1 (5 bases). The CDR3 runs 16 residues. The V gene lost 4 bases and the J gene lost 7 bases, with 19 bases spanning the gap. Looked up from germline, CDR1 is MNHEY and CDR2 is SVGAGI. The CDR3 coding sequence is TGTGCCAGCAGTTTGGGGGGTCGCGGGGCTGTTGAAAAACTGTTTTTT. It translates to CASSLGGRGAVEKLFF.

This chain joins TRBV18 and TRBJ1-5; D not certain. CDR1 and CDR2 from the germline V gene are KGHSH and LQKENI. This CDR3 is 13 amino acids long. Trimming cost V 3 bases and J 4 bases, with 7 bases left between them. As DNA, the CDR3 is TGTGCCAGCTCACCGGAGGATAATCAGCCCCAGCATTTT. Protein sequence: CASSPEDNQPQHF.

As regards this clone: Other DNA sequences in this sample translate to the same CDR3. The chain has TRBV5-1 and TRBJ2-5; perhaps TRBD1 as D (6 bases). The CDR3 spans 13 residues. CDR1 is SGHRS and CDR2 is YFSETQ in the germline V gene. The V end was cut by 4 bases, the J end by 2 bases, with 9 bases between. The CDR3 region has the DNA TGCGCCAGCAGCCTAGGACAGCAAGAGACCCAGTACTTC. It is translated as CASSLGQQETQYF.

DNA for the CDR3: TGTGCCAGCAGCTTAGTCTCCCGCTACGAGCAGTACTTC. Protein sequence: CASSLVSRYEQYF. The chain employs TRBV7-2 and TRBJ2-7; D not resolved. Germline CDR1 SGHTA, CDR2 FQGNSA. The CDR3 length is 13 residues. V was trimmed by 1 base and J by 3 bases, leaving 7 bases between them.

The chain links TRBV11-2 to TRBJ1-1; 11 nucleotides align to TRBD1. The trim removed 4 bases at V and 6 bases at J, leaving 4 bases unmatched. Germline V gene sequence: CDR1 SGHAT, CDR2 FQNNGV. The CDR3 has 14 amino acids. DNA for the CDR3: TGTGCCAGCAGCTCGTCGGGACAGGGGGCTGAAGCTTTCTTT. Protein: CASSSSGQGAEAFF.